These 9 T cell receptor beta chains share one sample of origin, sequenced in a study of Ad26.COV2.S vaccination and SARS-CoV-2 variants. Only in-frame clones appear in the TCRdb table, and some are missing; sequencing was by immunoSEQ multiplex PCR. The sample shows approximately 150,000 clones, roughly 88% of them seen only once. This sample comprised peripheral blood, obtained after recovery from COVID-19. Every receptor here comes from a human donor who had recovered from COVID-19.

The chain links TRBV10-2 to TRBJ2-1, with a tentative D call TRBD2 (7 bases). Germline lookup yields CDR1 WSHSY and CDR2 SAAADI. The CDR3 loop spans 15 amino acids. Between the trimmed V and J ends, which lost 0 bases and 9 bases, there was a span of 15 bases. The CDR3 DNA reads TGCGCCAGCAGTGAGTCTCCAGGGGACTACGCTGAGCAGTTCTTC. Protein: CASSESPGDYAEQFF.

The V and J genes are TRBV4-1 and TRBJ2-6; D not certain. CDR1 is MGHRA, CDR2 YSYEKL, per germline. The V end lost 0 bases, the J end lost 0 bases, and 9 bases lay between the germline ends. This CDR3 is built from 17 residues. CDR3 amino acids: CASSQDQYTSGANVLTF. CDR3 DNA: TGCGCCAGCAGCCAAGATCAATACACCTCTGGGGCCAACGTCCTGACTTTC.

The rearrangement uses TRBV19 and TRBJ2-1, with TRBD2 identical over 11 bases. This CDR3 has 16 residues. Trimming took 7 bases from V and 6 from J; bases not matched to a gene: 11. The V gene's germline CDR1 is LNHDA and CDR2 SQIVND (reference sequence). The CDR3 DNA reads TGTGCCAGTAACTCCTTACTAGCGGGGGATGGCAATGAGCAGTTCTTC. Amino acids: CASNSLLAGDGNEQFF.

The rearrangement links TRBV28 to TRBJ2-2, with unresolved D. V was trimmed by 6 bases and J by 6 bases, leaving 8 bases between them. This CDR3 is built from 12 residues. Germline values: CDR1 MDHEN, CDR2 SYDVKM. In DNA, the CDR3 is TGTGCCAGCAGACTCCGACCCGGGGAGCTGTTTTTT. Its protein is CASRLRPGELFF.

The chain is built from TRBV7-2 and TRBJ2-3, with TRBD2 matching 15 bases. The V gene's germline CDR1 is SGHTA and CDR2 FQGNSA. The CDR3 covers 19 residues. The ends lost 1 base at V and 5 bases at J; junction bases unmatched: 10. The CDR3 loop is CASSLGSGLAGGPGDTQYF. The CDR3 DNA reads TGTGCCAGCAGCTTAGGGTCGGGACTAGCGGGGGGCCCGGGAGATACGCAGTATTTT.

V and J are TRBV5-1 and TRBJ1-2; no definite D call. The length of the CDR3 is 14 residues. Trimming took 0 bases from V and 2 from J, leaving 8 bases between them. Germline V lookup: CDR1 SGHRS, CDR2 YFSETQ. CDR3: CASSLGAENYGYTF. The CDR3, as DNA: TGCGCCAGCAGCTTGGGCGCAGAGAACTATGGCTACACCTTC.

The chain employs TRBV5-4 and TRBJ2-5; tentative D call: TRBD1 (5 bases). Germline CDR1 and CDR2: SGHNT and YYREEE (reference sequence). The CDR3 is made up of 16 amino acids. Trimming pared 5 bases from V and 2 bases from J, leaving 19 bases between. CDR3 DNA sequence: TGTGCCAGCAGGTCTACCGGTGGGGCGACTCAAGAGACCCAGTACTTC. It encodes CASRSTGGATQETQYF.

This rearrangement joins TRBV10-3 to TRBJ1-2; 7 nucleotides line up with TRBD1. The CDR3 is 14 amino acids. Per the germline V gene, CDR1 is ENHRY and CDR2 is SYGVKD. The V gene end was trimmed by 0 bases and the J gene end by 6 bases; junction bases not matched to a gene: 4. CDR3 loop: CAISESRQGDGYTF. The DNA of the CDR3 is TGTGCCATCAGTGAGTCCCGGCAGGGGGATGGCTACACCTTC.

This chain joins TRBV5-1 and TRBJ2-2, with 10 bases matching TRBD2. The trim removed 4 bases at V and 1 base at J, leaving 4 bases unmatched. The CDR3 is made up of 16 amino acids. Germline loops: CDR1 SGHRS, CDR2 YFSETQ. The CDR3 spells CASSGLAGVNTGELFF. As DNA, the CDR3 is TGCGCCAGCAGCGGGCTAGCGGGGGTGAACACCGGGGAGCTGTTTTTT.